The sequence of this TCR beta chain was determined in a study of T cells in Graves' hyperthyroidism and ophthalmopathy. Study overall: The initial diagnosis was the point when peripheral blood was collected, ahead of any treatment.

Points from the study as a whole: Blood also carried most thyroid clonotypes expanded above 0.001.

Concerning this clonotype: What it recognizes is unknown.

Trimming removed 5 bases from V and 9 bases from J, with 12 bases in between. Germline assignment: CDR1 MNHNS and CDR2 SASEGT. This CDR3 spans 12 amino acids. The investigators amplified TCR beta CDR3 regions from RNA transcripts. The TCR CDR3 first-round RT-PCR relied on the HTBI primer set. Each CDR3 protein is one row after TCRdb ran MiXCR on the multiplex PCR reads. Of about 350,000 distinct CDR3 sequences in the sample, roughly 15% were seen once. The sequenced sample consisted of blood. This rearrangement joins TRBV6-1 to TRBJ2-3; perhaps D is TRBD1 or TRBD2 (5 bases each). The sequence came from a woman aged 60 to 75 with Graves' ophthalmopathy. The CDR3 nucleotides read TGTGCCAGCAGTCAGACAGAGGGGACGCAGTATTTT. Protein product: CASSQTEGTQYF.